Given below is one T cell receptor (beta chain) in context. Its antigen is undetermined. This CDR3 region has 16 residues. V shed 6 bases, J shed 5 bases, and the junction held 15 bases outside the gene matches. Germline loops: CDR1 MGHRA, CDR2 YSYEKL. The sample originates from a study of cytomegalovirus exposure and HLA in healthy donors. The PCR used 60 Vbeta and 13 Jbeta primers. Data came from immunoSEQ multiplex PCR; TCRdb stores just in-frame clones and leaves some out. The sample gives some 190,000 clones, about four fifths of which show up once; approximately 2.9% is in the top ten. Regarding the study as a whole: The authors judged a highly shared variant cluster likely a sequencing artifact.

The sequenced sample was PBMCs. The receptor was derived from a female donor in good health and CMV-seronegative. V is TRBV4-1 and J is TRBJ1-2, with 7 bases aligning to TRBD1. The CDR3, as DNA: TGCGCCAGCAGGGAATTAGAAACAGGGGCTAGATATGGCTACACCTTC. Its translation: CASRELETGARYGYTF.